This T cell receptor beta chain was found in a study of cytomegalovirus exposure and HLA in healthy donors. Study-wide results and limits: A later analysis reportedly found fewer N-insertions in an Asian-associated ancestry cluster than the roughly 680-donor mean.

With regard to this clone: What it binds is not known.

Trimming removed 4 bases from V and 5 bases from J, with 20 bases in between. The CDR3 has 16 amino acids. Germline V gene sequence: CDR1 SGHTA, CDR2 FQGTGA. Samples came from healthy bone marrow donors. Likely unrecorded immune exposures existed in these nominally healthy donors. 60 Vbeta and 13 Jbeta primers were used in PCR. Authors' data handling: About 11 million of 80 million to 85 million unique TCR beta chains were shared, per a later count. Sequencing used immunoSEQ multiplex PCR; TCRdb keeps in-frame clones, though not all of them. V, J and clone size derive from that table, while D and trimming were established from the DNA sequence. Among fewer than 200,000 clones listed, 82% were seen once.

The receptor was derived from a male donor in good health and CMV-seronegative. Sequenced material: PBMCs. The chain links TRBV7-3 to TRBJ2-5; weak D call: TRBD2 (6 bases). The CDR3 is CASSSGLSGVRETQYF. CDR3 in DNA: TGTGCCAGCAGCTCAGGTCTTTCGGGGGTTCGCGAGACCCAGTACTTC.